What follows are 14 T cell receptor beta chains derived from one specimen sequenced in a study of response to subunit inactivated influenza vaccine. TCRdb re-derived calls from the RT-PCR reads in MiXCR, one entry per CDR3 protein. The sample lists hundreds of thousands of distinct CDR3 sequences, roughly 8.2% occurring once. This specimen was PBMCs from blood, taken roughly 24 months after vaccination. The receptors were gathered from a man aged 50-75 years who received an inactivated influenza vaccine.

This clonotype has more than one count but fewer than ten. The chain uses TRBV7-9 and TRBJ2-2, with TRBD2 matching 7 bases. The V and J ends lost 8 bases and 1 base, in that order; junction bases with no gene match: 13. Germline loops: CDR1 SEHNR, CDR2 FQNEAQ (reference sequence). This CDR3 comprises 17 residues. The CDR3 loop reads CASQERGLIRNTGELFF. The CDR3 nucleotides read TGTGCCAGCCAAGAGCGGGGTTTGATCAGGAACACCGGGGAGCTGTTTTTT. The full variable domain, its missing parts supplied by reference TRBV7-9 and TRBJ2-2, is DTGVSQNPRHKITKRGQNVTFRCDPISEHNRLYWYRQTLGQGPEFLTYFQNEAQLEKSRLLSDRFSAERPKGSFSTLEIQRTEQGDSAMYLCASQERGLIRNTGELFFGEGSRLTVL.

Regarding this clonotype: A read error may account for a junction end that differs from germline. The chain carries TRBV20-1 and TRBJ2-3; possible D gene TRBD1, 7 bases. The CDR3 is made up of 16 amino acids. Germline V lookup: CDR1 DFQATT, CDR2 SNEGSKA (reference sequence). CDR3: CCARDPGGSTTDTQYF. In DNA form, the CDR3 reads TGCTGTGCTAGAGATCCAGGGGGGAGTACCACAGATACGCAGTATTTT.

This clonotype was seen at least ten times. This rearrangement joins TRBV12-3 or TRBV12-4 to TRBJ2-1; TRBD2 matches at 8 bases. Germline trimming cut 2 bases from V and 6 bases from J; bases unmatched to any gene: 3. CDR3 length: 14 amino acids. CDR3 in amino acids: CASSLRGGRNEQFF. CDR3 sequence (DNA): TGTGCCAGCAGTTTACGGGGGGGCCGCAATGAGCAGTTCTTC.

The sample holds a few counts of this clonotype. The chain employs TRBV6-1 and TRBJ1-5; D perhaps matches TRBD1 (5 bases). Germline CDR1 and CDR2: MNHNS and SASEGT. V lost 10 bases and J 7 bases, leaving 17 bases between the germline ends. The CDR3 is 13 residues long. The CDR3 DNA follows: TGTGCCACCTGGGACCTCCCAGCGCAGCCCCAGCATTTT. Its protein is CATWDLPAQPQHF.

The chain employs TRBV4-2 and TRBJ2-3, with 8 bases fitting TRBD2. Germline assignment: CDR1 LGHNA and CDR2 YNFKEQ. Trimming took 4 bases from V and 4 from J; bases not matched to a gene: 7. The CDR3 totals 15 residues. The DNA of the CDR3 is TGTGCCAGCAGCCGGGGCACGGGGGGGCCAGATACGCAGTATTTT. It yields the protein CASSRGTGGPDTQYF.

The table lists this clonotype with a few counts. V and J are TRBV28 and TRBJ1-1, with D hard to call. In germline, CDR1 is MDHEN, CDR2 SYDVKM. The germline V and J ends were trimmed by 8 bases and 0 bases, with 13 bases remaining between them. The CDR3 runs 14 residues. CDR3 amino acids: CASESQVLNTEAFF. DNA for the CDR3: TGTGCCAGCGAAAGCCAGGTTTTGAACACTGAAGCTTTCTTT.

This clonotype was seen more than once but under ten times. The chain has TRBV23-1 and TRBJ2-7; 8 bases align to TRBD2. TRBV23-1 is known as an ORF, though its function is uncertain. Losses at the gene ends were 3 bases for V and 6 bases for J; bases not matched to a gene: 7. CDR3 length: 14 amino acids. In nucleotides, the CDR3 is TGCGCCAGCAGTCACTTCGGACTAGCAGGCGAGCAGTACTTC. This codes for CASSHFGLAGEQYF.

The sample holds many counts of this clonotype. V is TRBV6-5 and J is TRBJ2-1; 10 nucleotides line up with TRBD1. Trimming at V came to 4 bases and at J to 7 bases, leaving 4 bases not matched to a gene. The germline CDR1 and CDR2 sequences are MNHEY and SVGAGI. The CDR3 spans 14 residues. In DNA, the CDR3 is TGTGCCAGCAGTTTACGGACAGGGGGGAATGAGCAGTTCTTC. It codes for CASSLRTGGNEQFF.

This CDR3 is CASSQAPGGWDSPLHF. The DNA for the CDR3 is TGCGCCAGCAGCCAAGCGCCGGGGGGCTGGGACTCACCCCTCCACTTT. The chain has TRBV4-1 and TRBJ1-6; possible D gene TRBD1, 6 bases. The CDR3 is 16 amino acids. V lost 1 base, J lost 10 bases, and 17 bases lay in between. Germline V gene lookup returns CDR1 MGHRA and CDR2 YSYEKL.

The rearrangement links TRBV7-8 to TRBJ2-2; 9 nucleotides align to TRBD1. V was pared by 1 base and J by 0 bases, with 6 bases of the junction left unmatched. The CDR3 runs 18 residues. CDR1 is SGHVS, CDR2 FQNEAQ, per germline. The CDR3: CASSLDRGRSANTGELFF. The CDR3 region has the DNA TGTGCCAGCAGCTTAGACAGGGGGCGCTCAGCGAACACCGGGGAGCTGTTTTTT.

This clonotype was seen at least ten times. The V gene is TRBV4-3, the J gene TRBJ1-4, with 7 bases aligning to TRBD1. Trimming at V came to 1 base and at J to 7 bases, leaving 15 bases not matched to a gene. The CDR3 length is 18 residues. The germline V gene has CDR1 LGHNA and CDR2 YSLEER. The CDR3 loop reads CASSQVYQGEGSGEKLFF. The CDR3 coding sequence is TGCGCCAGCAGCCAAGTTTATCAGGGGGAGGGTTCGGGTGAAAAACTGTTTTTT.

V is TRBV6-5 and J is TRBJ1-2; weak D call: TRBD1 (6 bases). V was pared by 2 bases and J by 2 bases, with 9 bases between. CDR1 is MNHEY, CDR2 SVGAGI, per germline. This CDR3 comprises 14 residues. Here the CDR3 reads CASSYRGLNYGYTF. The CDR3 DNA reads TGTGCCAGCAGTTACAGGGGGTTGAACTATGGCTACACCTTC.

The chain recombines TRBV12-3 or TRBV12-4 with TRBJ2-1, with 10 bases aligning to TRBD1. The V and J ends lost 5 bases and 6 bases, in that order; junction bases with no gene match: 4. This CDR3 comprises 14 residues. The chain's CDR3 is CASSPGTGVNEQFF. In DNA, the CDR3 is TGTGCCAGCAGTCCCGGGACAGGGGTCAATGAGCAGTTCTTC.

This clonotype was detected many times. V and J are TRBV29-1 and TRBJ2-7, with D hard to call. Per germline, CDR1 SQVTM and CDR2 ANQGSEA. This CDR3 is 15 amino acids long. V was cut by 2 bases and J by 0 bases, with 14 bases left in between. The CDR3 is CSVEYRHLSSYEQYF. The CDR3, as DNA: TGCAGCGTTGAATATAGACACCTGAGCTCCTACGAGCAGTACTTC.